What follows are 21 T cell receptor beta chains derived from one specimen sequenced in a study of blood T cell repertoires in COVID-19. The repertoire was sequenced with immunoSEQ multiplex PCR; TCRdb's copy has only in-frame clones and lacks some. The table includes fewer than 200,000 clones, roughly nine tenths detected once. Sequenced input: peripheral blood. These receptors all stem from a man aged 60 to 69 with acute or convalescent COVID-19.

V and J are TRBV28 and TRBJ1-2, with 9 bases aligning to TRBD1. The CDR3 covers 14 residues. V shed 7 bases and J 8 bases; nucleotides not matched to a gene: 11. CDR1 and CDR2 from the germline V gene are MDHEN and SYDVKM. This chain's CDR3 is CASNPSGTGTGYTF. The CDR3 nucleotides read TGTGCCAGCAACCCGTCCGGGACAGGGACCGGCTACACCTTC.

The chain carries TRBV4-1 and TRBJ1-6; 8 nucleotides line up with TRBD1. The CDR3 length is 15 residues. Germline V gene sequence: CDR1 MGHRA, CDR2 YSYEKL. The J segment lost 4 bases and the V segment lost 3 bases, leaving 2 bases of the junction unmatched. CDR3 sequence reads: CASSQGQAYNSPLHF. As DNA, the CDR3 is TGCGCCAGCAGCCAGGGACAGGCTTATAATTCACCCCTCCACTTT.

The V call is TRBV7-9, the J call TRBJ1-1, with a tentative D call TRBD1 (6 bases). V shed 3 bases and J shed 6 bases, with 20 bases lying between them. The CDR3 loop spans 16 amino acids. From germline, CDR1 is SEHNR and CDR2 FQNEAQ (reference sequence). The CDR3 loop reads CASSLGRGTTISEAFF. The CDR3 coding sequence is TGTGCCAGCAGCTTGGGGAGGGGGACGACCATATCTGAAGCTTTCTTT.

V gene TRBV27 combines with J gene TRBJ2-7, with D perhaps TRBD1 (6 bases). CDR3 size: 14 residues. Trimming cost V 6 bases and J 2 bases, with 14 bases left between them. Looked up from germline, CDR1 is MNHEY and CDR2 is SMNVEV (reference sequence). The CDR3 DNA sequence: TGTGCCAGCAGCGAGAGCCAGGGGCCCTACGAGCAGTACTTC. Amino acids: CASSESQGPYEQYF.

The chain carries TRBV5-5 and TRBJ2-5; 7 bases line up with TRBD1. Germline values: CDR1 SGHKS, CDR2 YYEKEE (reference sequence). J lost 2 bases, V lost 2 bases, and 6 bases had no gene match. CDR3 size: 15 residues. DNA of the CDR3: TGTGCCAGCAGCTTCTGGGACAGTCCGCAAGAGACCCAGTACTTC. Translating gives CASSFWDSPQETQYF.

The rearrangement links TRBV9 to TRBJ2-3, with D maybe TRBD2 (5 bases). CDR3 length equals 16 residues. V was shortened by 0 bases and J by 4 bases, with 15 bases between the two germline ends. Germline-derived CDR1 and CDR2 are SGDLS and YYNGEE. The CDR3 coding sequence is TGTGCCAGCAGCGTAGGTGTTAGCGAGGTCGCAGATACGCAGTATTTT. Translating it yields CASSVGVSEVADTQYF.

J is TRBJ2-3 and V is TRBV5-1; D is uncertain. In germline, CDR1 is SGHRS, CDR2 YFSETQ. With 0 bases removed from V and 6 bases from J, the gap between germline ends came to 14 bases. CDR3 size: 15 residues. The CDR3 nucleotides read TGCGCCAGCAGCTTGGAGCTGTCCAAATGGGATACGCAGTATTTT. This codes for CASSLELSKWDTQYF.

J is TRBJ2-3 and V is TRBV7-2; 8 nucleotides agree with TRBD2. CDR3 length equals 13 residues. J gave up 1 base and V 6 bases, and 0 bases lay outside the gene matches. In germline, CDR1 is SGHTA, CDR2 FQGNSA. In DNA form, the CDR3 reads TGTGCCAGCAGACTAGCGGGCACAGATACGCAGTATTTT. This codes for CASRLAGTDTQYF.

The chain couples TRBV5-1 to TRBJ1-1; 9 positions match TRBD1. Germline CDR1 reads SGHRS; CDR2 reads YFSETQ. The J segment lost 5 bases and the V segment lost 2 bases, leaving 7 bases of the junction unmatched. This CDR3 spans 15 amino acids. CDR3 sequence (DNA): TGCGCCAGCAGCTTACTGACAGGGGGAGGGACTGAAGCTTTCTTT. This encodes CASSLLTGGGTEAFF.

V is TRBV18 and J is TRBJ2-2; 10 bases are a match to TRBD2. After removal of 2 bases from V and 5 bases from J, the junction contained 11 bases not matched to a gene. CDR1 KGHSH and CDR2 LQKENI come from the germline V gene. The CDR3 runs to 18 residues. Here the CDR3 reads CASSPDASGSGATGELFF. The CDR3, as DNA: TGTGCCAGCTCACCAGATGCTAGCGGGAGTGGGGCGACCGGGGAGCTGTTTTTT.

The chain joins TRBV7-3 to TRBJ2-3; 11 bases fit TRBD2. This CDR3 comprises 16 residues. V trimming: 5 bases; J trimming: 0 bases; junction bases outside the gene matches: 4. Germline V gene lookup returns CDR1 SGHTA and CDR2 FQGTGA. The DNA of the CDR3 is TGTGCCAGCAGCCGACGGACTAGCGGGAGCACAGATACGCAGTATTTT. It translates to CASSRRTSGSTDTQYF. The variable domain in full, completed from reference TRBV7-3 and TRBJ2-3, reads GAGVSQTPSNKVTEKGKYVELRCDPISGHTALYWYRQSLGQGPEFLIYFQGTGAADDSGLPNDRFFAVRPEGSVSTLKIQRTERGDSAVYLCASSRRTSGSTDTQYFGPGTRLTVL.

The J gene is TRBJ2-3, the V gene TRBV19, with 7 bases identical to TRBD1. Trimming took 6 bases from V and 5 from J; bases not matched to a gene: 11. The CDR3 has 15 amino acids. Germline V gene sequence: CDR1 LNHDA, CDR2 SQIVND (reference sequence). The CDR3 DNA is TGTGCCAGTAGCTTTTACAGGGGCGTAGAAGATACGCAGTATTTT. Its protein is CASSFYRGVEDTQYF.

DNA of the CDR3: TGTGCCAGCAGCTTGCGGGGGGCCCTCACAGATACGCAGTATTTT. Residues: CASSLRGALTDTQYF. The chain carries TRBV5-8 and TRBJ2-3, with a tentative D call TRBD2 (7 bases). Germline V gene sequence: CDR1 SGHTS, CDR2 YDEGEE. Deletions cut 1 base from V and 2 bases from J, with 11 bases between. The CDR3 totals 15 residues.

The chain couples TRBV10-3 to TRBJ2-5; 9 nucleotides match TRBD1. Germline assignment: CDR1 ENHRY and CDR2 SYGVKD. The V gene end was trimmed by 2 bases and the J gene end by 6 bases; junction bases not matched to a gene: 13. CDR3 length equals 17 residues. CDR3 loop: CAISEALGQGGEKTQYF. In DNA form, the CDR3 reads TGTGCCATCAGTGAGGCTTTGGGACAGGGAGGAGAAAAGACCCAGTACTTC.

The rearrangement uses TRBV11-3 and TRBJ2-1; 9 bases map to TRBD2. The CDR3 loop spans 14 amino acids. Germline CDR1 reads SGHNT; CDR2 reads YENEEA. Trimming took 3 bases from V and 3 from J; bases not matched to a gene: 0. CDR3 sequence reads: CASSLRGGYNEQFF. The CDR3 coding sequence is TGTGCCAGCAGCTTGCGGGGGGGCTACAATGAGCAGTTCTTC. Full variable domain (missing parts from reference TRBV11-3 and TRBJ2-1): EAGVVQSPRYKIIEKKQPVAFWCNPISGHNTLYWYLQNLGQGPELLIRYENEEAVDDSQLPKDRFSAERLKGVDSTLKIQPAELGDSAVYLCASSLRGGYNEQFFGPGTRLTVL.

The V gene is TRBV7-8, the J gene TRBJ2-2; D is perhaps TRBD1 (7 bases). CDR1 is SGHVS, CDR2 FQNEAQ, per germline. This CDR3 region has 16 residues. V gave up 2 bases and J gave up 5 bases, with 15 bases separating them. The CDR3 nucleotides are TGTGCCAGCAGCTTACCTTCGACAGGGAGGACCGGGGAGCTGTTTTTT. As protein: CASSLPSTGRTGELFF.

There are a few counts of this clone. The rearrangement joins TRBV11-2 to TRBJ2-2; no clear D gene. This CDR3 region has 13 residues. Germline assignment: CDR1 SGHAT and CDR2 FQNNGV. V shed 3 bases and J shed 6 bases, with 8 bases lying between them. CDR3 protein: CASSFHSAGELFF. CDR3 DNA sequence: TGTGCCAGCAGCTTTCACTCGGCCGGGGAGCTGTTTTTT. The whole variable domain, remainder taken from reference TRBV11-2 and TRBJ2-2, is EAGVAQSPRYKIIEKRQSVAFWCNPISGHATLYWYQQILGQGPKLLIQFQNNGVVDDSQLPKDRFSAERLKGVDSTLKIQPAKLEDSAVYLCASSFHSAGELFFGEGSRLTVL.

The chain carries TRBV18 and TRBJ1-1; no definite D call. CDR3 length: 13 amino acids. CDR1 KGHSH and CDR2 LQKENI come from the germline V gene. V lost 4 bases and J 1 base, leaving 7 bases between the germline ends. CDR3 residues: CASSLGPNTEAFF. The CDR3 nucleotides read TGTGCCAGCTCACTGGGCCCGAACACTGAAGCTTTCTTT.

The rearrangement uses TRBV5-6 and TRBJ1-4; 7 bases are a match to TRBD1. There are 15 residues in the CDR3. Per the germline V gene, CDR1 is SGHDT and CDR2 is YYEEEE. Trimming cost V 4 bases and J 4 bases; bases outside gene matches: 7. The CDR3 protein is CASSRRTGLNEKLFF. The CDR3 DNA reads TGTGCCAGCAGCCGAAGGACAGGACTTAATGAAAAACTGTTTTTT.

The chain joins TRBV7-9 to TRBJ2-2; D unclear. The CDR3 has 16 amino acids. The V and J ends lost 3 bases and 5 bases respectively, with 16 bases between them. The germline V gene encodes CDR1 SEHNR and CDR2 FQNEAQ (reference sequence). DNA for the CDR3: TGTGCCAGCAGCTTCCCCGACGACATCCCGACCGGGGAGCTGTTTTTT. This encodes CASSFPDDIPTGELFF.

The chain joins TRBV19 to TRBJ1-5; 8 bases are a match to TRBD1. Germline V gene sequence: CDR1 LNHDA, CDR2 SQIVND (reference sequence). V trimming: 6 bases; J trimming: 0 bases; junction bases outside the gene matches: 10. This CDR3 has 17 residues. CDR3 nucleotides: TGTGCCAGTAGGAACAGGGGGGGTGTATATAGCAATCAGCCCCAGCATTTT. It translates to CASRNRGGVYSNQPQHF.